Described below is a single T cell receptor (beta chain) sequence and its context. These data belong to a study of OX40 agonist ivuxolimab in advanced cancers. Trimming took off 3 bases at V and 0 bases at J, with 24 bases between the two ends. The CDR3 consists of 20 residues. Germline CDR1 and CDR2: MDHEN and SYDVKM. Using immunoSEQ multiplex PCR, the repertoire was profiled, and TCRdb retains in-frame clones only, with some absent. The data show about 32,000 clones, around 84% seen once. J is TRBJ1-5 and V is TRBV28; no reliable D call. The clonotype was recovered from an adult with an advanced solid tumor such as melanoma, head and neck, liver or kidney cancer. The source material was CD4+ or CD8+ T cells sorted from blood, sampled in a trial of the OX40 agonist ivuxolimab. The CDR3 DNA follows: TGTGCCAGCAGTTTCGGTTCCGGGGAGGGAGAGTCGTATAGCAATCAGCCCCAGCATTTT. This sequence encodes CASSFGSGEGESYSNQPQHF.